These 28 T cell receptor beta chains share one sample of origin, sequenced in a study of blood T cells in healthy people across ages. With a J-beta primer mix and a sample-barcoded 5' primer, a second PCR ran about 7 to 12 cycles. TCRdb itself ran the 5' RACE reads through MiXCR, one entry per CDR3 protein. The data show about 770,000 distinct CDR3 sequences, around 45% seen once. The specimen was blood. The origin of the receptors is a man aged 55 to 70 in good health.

DNA for the CDR3: TGTGCCATCAGTGAAAAGACAGGGAGGGCCGCCGACGAGCAGTACTTC. This codes for CAISEKTGRAADEQYF. The genes are TRBV10-3 and TRBJ2-7; D could derive from TRBD1 or TRBD2 (7 bases each). Trimming cost V 3 bases and J 5 bases, with 20 bases left between them. The CDR3 consists of 16 residues. Germline assignment: CDR1 ENHRY and CDR2 SYGVKD.

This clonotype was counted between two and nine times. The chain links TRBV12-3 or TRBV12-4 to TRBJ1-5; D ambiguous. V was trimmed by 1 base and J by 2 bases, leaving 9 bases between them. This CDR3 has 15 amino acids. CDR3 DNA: TGTGCCAGCAGTTTAGACACCTCCCGCAATCAGCCCCAGCATTTT. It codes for CASSLDTSRNQPQHF.

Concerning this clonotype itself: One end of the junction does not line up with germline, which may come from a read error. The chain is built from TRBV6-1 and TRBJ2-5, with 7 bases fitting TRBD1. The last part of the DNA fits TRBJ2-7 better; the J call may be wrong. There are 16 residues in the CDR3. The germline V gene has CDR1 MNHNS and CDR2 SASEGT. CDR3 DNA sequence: TGTGCCAGCAATGAAATATTAGGGACAGCGAACTACGAGCAGTACTTC. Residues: CASNEILGTANYEQYF.

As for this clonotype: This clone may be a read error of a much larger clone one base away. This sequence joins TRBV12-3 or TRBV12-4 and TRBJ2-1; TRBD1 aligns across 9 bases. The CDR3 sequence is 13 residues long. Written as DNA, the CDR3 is TGTGCCAGCAGTGCCGACAGGGGGTATGAGGAGTTCTTC. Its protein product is CASSADRGYEEFF.

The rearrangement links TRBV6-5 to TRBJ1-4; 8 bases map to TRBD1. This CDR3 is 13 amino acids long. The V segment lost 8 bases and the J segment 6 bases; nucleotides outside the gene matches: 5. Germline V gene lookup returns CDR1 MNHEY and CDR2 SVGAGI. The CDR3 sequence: CASRQGSDEKLFF. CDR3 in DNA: TGTGCCAGCCGACAGGGGTCGGATGAAAAACTGTTTTTT.

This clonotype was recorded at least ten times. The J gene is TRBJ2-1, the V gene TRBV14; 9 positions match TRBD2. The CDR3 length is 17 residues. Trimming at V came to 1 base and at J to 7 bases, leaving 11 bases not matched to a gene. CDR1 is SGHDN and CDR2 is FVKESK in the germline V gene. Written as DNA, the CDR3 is TGTGCCAGCAGCCAAGTAGGGGTTAGCGGGGGACCAAATGAGCAGTTCTTC. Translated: CASSQVGVSGGPNEQFF.

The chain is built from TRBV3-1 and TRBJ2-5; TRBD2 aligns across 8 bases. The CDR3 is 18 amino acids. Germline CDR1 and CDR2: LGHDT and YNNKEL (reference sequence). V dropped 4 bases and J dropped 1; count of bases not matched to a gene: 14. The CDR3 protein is CASSLEAGDTPPQETQYF. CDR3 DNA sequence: TGTGCCAGCAGCCTAGAAGCGGGAGACACCCCTCCCCAAGAGACCCAGTACTTC.

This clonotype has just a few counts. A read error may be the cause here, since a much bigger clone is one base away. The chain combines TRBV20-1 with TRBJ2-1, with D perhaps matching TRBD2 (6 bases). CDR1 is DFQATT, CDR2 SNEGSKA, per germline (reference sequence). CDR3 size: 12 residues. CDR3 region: CSAAGPNNERFF. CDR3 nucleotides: TGCAGTGCTGCGGGACCTAACAATGAGCGGTTCTTC.

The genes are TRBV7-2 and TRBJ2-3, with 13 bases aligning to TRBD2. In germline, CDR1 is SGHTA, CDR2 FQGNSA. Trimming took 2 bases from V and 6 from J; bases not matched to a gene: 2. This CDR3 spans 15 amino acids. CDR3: CASSLKGLAGDTQYF. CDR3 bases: TGTGCCAGCAGCTTAAAGGGACTAGCGGGGGATACGCAGTATTTT.

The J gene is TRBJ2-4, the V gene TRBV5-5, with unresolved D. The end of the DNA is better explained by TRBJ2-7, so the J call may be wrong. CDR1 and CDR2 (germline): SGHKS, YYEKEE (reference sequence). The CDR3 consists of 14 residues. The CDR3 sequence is CASSPVVGTYEQYF. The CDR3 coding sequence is TGTGCCAGCAGCCCGGTGGTAGGGACCTACGAGCAGTACTTC.

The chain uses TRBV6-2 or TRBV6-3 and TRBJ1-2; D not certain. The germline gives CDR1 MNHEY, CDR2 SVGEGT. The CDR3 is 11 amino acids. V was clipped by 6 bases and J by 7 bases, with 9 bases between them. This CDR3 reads CASREVGGYTF. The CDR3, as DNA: TGTGCCAGCAGGGAAGTGGGTGGCTACACCTTC.

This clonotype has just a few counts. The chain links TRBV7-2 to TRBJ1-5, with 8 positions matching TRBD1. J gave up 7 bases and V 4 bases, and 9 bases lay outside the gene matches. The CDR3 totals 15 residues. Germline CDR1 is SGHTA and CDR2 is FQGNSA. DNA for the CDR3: TGTGCCAGCAGCTATATTGGACAGGGTCGGCAGCCCCAGCATTTT. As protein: CASSYIGQGRQPQHF.

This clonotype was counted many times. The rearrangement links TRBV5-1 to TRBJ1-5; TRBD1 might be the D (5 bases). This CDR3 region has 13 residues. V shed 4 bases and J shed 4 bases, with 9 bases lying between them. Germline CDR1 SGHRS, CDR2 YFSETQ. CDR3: CASSVGRNQPQHF. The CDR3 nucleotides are TGCGCCAGCAGCGTGGGACGGAATCAGCCCCAGCATTTT. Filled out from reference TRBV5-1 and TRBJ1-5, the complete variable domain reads KAGVTQTPRYLIKTRGQQVTLSCSPISGHRSVSWYQQTPGQGLQFLFEYFSETQRNKGNFPGRFSGRQFSNSRSEMNVSTLELGDSALYLCASSVGRNQPQHFGDGTRLSIL.

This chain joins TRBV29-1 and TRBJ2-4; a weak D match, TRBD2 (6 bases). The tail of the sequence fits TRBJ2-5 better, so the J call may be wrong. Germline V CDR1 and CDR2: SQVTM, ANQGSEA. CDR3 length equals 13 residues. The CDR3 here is CSKVGGLGETQYF. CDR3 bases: TGCAGTAAGGTTGGGGGGTTGGGAGAGACCCAGTACTTC.

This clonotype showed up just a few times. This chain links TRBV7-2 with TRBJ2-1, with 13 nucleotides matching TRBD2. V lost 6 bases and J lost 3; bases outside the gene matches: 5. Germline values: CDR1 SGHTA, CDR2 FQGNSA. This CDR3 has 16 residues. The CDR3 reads CASRAGTSGDYNEQFF. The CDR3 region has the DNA TGTGCCAGCAGAGCAGGGACTAGCGGGGACTACAATGAGCAGTTCTTC.

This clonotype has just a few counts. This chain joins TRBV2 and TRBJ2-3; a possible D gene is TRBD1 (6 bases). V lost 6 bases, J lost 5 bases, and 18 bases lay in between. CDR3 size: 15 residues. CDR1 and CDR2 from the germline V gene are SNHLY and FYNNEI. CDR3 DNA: TGTGCCAGCAGGATACAGGGACGCCGCGGAGATACGCAGTATTTT. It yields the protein CASRIQGRRGDTQYF.

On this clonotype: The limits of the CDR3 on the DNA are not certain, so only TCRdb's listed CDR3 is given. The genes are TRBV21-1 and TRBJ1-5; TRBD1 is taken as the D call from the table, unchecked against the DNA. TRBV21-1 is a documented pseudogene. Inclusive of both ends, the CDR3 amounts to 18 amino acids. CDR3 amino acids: CASSKSVFWGFGNQPQHF.

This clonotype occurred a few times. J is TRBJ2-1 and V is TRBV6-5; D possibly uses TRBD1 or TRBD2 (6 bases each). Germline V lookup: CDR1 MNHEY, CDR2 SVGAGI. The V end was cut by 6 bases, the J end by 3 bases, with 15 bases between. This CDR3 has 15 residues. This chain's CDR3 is CASRLKGGGYNEQFF. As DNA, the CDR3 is TGTGCCAGCAGGCTCAAGGGGGGCGGCTACAATGAGCAGTTCTTC.

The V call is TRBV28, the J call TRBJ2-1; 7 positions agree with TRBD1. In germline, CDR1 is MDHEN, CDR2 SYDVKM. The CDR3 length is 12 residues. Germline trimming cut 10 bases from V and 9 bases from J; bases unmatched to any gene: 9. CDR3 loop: CATLRQGGEQFF. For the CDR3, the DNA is TGTGCCACCTTGCGACAGGGCGGTGAGCAGTTCTTC.

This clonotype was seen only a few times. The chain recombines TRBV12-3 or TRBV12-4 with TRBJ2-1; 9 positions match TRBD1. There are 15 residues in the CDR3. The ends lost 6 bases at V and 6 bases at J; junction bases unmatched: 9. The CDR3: CASSLPGQGTNEQFF. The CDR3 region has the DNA TGTGCCAGCAGCTTACCCGGACAGGGGACCAATGAGCAGTTCTTC.

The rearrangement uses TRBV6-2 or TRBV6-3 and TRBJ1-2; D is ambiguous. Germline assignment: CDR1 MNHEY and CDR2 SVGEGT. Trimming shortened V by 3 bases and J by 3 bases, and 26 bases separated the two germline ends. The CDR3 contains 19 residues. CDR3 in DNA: TGTGCCAGCAGTTATGGAATGACGTCGGGTCTCGGGTTGGACTATGGCTACACCTTC. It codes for CASSYGMTSGLGLDYGYTF.

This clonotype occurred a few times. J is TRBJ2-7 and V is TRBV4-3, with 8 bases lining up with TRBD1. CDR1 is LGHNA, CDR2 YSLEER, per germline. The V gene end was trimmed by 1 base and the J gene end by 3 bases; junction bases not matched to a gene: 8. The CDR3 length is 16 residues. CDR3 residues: CASSQVLSGGSYEQYF. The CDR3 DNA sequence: TGCGCCAGCAGCCAAGTGCTTTCAGGGGGCAGCTACGAGCAGTACTTC.

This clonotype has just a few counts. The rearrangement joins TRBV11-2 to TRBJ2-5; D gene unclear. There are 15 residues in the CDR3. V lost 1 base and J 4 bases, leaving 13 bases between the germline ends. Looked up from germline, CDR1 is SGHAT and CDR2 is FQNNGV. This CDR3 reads CASSLVLWVGETQYF. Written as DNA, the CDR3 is TGTGCCAGCAGCTTAGTTCTTTGGGTGGGAGAGACCCAGTACTTC.

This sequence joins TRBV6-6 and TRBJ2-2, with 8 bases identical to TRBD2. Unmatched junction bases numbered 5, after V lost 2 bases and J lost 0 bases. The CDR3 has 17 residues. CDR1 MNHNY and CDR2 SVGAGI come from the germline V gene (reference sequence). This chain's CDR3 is CASSYEGLAANTGELFF. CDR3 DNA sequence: TGTGCCAGCAGTTACGAAGGACTAGCCGCGAACACCGGGGAGCTGTTTTTT.

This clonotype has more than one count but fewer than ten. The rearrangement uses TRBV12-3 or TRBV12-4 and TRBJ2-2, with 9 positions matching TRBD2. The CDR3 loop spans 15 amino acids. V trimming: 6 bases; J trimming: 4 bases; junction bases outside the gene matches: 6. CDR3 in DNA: TGTGCCAGCAGACCTAGCGGGGCGATCACCGGGGAGCTGTTTTTT. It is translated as CASRPSGAITGELFF.

CDR3: CASMGALAGSPLHF. As DNA, the CDR3 is TGTGCCAGCATGGGCGCGCTCGCTGGGTCACCCCTCCACTTT. The chain has TRBV6-6 and TRBJ1-6; no clear D gene. V gave up 7 bases and J gave up 10 bases, with 17 bases separating them. The CDR3 is 14 amino acids. In germline, CDR1 is MNHNY, CDR2 SVGAGI (reference sequence).

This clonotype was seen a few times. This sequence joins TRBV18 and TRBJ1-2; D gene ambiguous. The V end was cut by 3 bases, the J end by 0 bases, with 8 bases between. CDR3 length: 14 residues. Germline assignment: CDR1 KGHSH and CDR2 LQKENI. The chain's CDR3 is CASSPVDTNYGYTF. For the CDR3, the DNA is TGTGCCAGCTCACCCGTCGACACTAACTATGGCTACACCTTC.

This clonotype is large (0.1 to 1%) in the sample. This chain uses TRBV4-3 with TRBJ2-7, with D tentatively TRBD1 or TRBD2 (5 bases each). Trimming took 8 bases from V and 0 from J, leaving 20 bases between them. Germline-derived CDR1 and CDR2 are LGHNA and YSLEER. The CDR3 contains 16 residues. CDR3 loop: CASQEVHGTSSYEQYF. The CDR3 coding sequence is TGCGCCAGCCAAGAGGTCCATGGGACCAGCTCCTACGAGCAGTACTTC.